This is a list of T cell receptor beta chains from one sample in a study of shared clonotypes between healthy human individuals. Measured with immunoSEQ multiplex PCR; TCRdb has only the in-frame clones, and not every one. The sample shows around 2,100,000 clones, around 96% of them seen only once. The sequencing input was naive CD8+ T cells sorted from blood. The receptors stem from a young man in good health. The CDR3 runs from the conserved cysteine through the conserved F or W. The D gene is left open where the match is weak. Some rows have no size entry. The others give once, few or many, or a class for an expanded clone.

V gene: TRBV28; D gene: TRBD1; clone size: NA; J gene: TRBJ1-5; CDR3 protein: CASSQWTGGVNQPQHF; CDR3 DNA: TGTGCCAGCAGTCAATGGACAGGGGGCGTAAATCAGCCCCAGCATTTT
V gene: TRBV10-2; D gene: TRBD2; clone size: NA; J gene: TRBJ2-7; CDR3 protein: CASRGTTEQYF; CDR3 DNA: TGCGCCAGCAGAGGGACTACCGAGCAGTACTTC
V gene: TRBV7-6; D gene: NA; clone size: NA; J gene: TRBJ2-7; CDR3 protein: CASSLAGRVYEQYF; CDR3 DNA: TGTGCCAGCAGCTTAGCTGGCAGGGTCTACGAGCAGTACTTC
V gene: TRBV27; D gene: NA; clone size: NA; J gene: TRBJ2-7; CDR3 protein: CASSQDIAYEQYF; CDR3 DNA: TGTGCCAGCAGTCAGGACATAGCCTACGAGCAGTACTTC
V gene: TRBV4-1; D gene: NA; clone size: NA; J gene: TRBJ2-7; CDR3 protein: CASSQPGSPISYEQYF; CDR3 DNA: TGCGCCAGCAGCCAACCAGGCAGTCCCATATCCTACGAGCAGTACTTC
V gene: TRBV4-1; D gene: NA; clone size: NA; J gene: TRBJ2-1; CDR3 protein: CASSQVLTYNEQFF; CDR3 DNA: TGCGCCAGCAGCCAAGTTCTGACTTACAATGAGCAGTTCTTC
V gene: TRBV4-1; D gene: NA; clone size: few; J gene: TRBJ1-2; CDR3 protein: CASSQRSNYGYTF; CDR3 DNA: TGCGCCAGCAGCCAAAGGTCTAACTATGGCTACACCTTC
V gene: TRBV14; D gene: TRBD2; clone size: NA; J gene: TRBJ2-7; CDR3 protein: CASSQTSGGYYEQYF; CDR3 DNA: TGTGCCAGCAGCCAAACTAGCGGGGGCTACTACGAGCAGTACTTC
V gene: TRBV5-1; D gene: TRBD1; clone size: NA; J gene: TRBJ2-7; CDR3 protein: CASSLVGQGSWEQYF; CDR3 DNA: TGCGCCAGCAGCTTGGTGGGACAGGGCTCCTGGGAGCAGTACTTC
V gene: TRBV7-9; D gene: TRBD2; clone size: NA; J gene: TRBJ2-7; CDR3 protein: CASSLVSGDLSYEQYF; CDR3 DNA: TGTGCCAGCAGCTTAGTCAGCGGGGACCTCTCCTACGAGCAGTACTTC
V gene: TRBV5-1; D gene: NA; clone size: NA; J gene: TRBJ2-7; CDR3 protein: CASSLGQPSGYEQYF; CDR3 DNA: TGCGCCAGCAGCTTGGGACAGCCCTCCGGCTACGAGCAGTACTTC
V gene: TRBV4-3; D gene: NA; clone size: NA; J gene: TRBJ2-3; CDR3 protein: CASSQTGSPDTQYF; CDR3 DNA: TGCGCCAGCAGCCAAACAGGGAGCCCAGATACGCAGTATTTT
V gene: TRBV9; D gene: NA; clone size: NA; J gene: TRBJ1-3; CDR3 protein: CASSAITGGSGNTIYF; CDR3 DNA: TGTGCCAGCAGCGCTATCACAGGCGGCTCTGGAAACACCATATATTTT
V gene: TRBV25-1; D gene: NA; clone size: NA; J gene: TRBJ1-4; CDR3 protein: CASSEYLGEKLFF; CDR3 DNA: TGTGCCAGCAGTGAATATCTGGGCGAAAAACTGTTTTTT
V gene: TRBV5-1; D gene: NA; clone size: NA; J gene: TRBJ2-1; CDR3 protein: CASSLGSGFDNEQFF; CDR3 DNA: TGCGCCAGCAGCTTGGGGTCCGGTTTCGACAATGAGCAGTTCTTC
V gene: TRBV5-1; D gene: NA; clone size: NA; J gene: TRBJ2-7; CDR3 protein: CASSLVGVGSYEQYF; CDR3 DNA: TGCGCCAGCAGCTTGGTTGGGGTTGGCTCCTACGAGCAGTACTTC
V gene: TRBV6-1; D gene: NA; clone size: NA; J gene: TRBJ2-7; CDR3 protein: CASSEAWVGSEQYF; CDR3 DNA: TGTGCCAGCAGTGAAGCGTGGGTAGGTAGCGAGCAGTACTTC
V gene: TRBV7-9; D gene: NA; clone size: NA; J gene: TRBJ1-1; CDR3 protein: CASSLAGAEAFF; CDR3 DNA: TGTGCCAGCAGCTTAGCCGGAGCTGAAGCTTTCTTT
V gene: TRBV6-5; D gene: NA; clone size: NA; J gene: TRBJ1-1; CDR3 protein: CASSYSEGASVEAFF; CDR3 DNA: TGTGCCAGCAGTTACTCTGAAGGGGCAAGCGTTGAAGCTTTCTTT
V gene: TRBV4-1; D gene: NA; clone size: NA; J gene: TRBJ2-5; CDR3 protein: CASSQDWGTPETQYF; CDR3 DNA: TGCGCCAGCAGCCAAGATTGGGGGACTCCAGAGACCCAGTACTTC
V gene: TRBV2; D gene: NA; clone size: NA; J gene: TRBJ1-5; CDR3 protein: CASNPIGTSSNQPQHF; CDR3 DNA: TGTGCCAGCAACCCTATAGGGACTTCCAGCAATCAGCCCCAGCATTTT
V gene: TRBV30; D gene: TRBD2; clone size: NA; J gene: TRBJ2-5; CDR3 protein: CAWSRAGGLPETQYF; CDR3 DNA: TGTGCCTGGAGTCGAGCGGGGGGGCTCCCTGAGACCCAGTACTTC
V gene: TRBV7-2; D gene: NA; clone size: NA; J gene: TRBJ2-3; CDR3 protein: CASSLAWRERRYTDTQYF; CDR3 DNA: TGTGCCAGCAGCTTAGCGTGGCGGGAAAGAAGGTACACAGATACGCAGTATTTT
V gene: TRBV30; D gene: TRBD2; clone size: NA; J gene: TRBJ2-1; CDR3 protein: CAWYSGSEDNEQFF; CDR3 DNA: TGTGCCTGGTATAGCGGGAGTGAGGACAATGAGCAGTTCTTC
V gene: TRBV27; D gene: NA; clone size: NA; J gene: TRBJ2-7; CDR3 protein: CASSFGRASYEQYF; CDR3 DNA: TGTGCCAGCAGTTTTGGCAGGGCCTCCTACGAGCAGTACTTC
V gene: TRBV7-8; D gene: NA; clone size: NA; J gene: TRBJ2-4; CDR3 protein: CASSLESGNIQYF; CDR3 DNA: TGTGCCAGCAGCTTAGAATCCGGGAACATTCAGTACTTC
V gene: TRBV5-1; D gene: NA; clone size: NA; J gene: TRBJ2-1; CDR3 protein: CASSLVNGGYNEQFF; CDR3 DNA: TGCGCCAGCAGCTTGGTGAACGGCGGGTACAATGAGCAGTTCTTC
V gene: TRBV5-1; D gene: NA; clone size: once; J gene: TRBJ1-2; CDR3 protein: CASSLGGGQGYTF; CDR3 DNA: TGCGCCAGCAGCTTGGGTGGGGGACAAGGCTACACCTTC
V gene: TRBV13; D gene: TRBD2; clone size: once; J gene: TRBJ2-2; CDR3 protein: CASSSDSSGGASRNTGELFF; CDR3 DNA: TGTGCCAGCAGCTCAGATTCTAGCGGGGGGGCCTCCCGCAACACCGGGGAGCTGTTTTTT
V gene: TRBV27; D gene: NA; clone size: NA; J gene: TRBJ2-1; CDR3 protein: CASSLDLTIGNEQFF; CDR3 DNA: TGTGCCAGCAGTTTAGACTTGACAATTGGCAATGAGCAGTTCTTC
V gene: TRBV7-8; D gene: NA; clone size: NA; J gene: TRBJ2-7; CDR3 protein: CASSLVLGDHPYEQYF; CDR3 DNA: TGTGCCAGCAGCTTGGTATTAGGGGACCATCCCTACGAGCAGTACTTC
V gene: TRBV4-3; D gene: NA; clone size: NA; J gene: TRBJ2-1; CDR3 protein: CASSQSFSSYNEQFF; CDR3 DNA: TGCGCCAGCAGCCAATCGTTTAGCTCTTACAATGAGCAGTTCTTC
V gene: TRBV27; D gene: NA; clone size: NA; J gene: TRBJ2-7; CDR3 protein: CASSLGRQGAYEQYF; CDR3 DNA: TGTGCCAGCAGTTTAGGTCGTCAGGGAGCCTACGAGCAGTACTTC
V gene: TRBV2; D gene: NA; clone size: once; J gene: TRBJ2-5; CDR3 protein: CASSWGPSGGQETQYF; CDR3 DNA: TGTGCCAGCAGTTGGGGACCGTCAGGGGGGCAAGAGACCCAGTACTTC
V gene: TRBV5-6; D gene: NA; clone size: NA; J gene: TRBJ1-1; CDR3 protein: CASSLDGDWGTEAFF; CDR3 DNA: TGTGCCAGCAGCTTGGATGGGGATTGGGGCACTGAAGCTTTCTTT
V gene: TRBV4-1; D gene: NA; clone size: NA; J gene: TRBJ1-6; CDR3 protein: CASSQLDGGNSPLHF; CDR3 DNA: TGCGCCAGCAGCCAACTAGACGGAGGAAATTCACCCCTCCACTTT
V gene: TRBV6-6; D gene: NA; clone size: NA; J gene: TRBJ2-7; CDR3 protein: CASDGGGSYEQYF; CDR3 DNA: TGTGCCAGCGATGGTGGGGGCAGCTACGAGCAGTACTTC
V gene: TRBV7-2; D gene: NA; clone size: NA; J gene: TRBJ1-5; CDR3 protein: CASSLVWASNQPQHF; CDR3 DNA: TGTGCCAGCAGCTTAGTCTGGGCAAGCAATCAGCCCCAGCATTTT
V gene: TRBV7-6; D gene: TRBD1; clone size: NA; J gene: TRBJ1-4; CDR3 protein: CASSLGRTGGDEKLFF; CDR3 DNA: TGTGCCAGCAGCTTAGGAAGGACAGGGGGAGATGAAAAACTGTTTTTT
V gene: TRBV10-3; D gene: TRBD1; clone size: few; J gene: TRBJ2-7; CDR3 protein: CAISEGQGAYEQYF; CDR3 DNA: TGTGCCATCAGTGAAGGGCAGGGGGCCTACGAGCAGTACTTC
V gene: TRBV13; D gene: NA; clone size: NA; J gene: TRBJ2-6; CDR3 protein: CASSLTGFAGANVLTF; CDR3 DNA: TGTGCCAGCAGCCTCACAGGGTTTGCTGGGGCCAACGTCCTGACTTTC
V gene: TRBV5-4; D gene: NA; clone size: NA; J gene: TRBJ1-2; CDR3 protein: CASSTGPNYGYTF; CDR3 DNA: TGTGCCAGCTCCACGGGGCCTAACTATGGCTACACCTTC
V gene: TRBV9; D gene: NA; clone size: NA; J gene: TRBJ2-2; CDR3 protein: CASSVEFGGQSLPGELFF; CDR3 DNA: TGTGCCAGCAGCGTAGAATTCGGGGGACAGTCCCTCCCCGGGGAGCTGTTTTTT
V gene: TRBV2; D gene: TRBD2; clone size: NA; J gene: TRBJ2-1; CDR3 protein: CASSGRTSGSLRGNEQFF; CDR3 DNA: TGTGCCAGCAGTGGCCGGACTAGCGGGAGCCTCCGGGGGAATGAGCAGTTCTTC
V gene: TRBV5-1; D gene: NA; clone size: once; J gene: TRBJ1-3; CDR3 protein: CASSYGADTRSGNTIYF; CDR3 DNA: TGCGCCAGCAGCTACGGGGCCGACACCCGCTCTGGAAACACCATATATTTT
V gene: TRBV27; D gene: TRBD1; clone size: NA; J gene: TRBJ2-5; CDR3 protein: CASSPGQGETQYF; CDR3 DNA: TGTGCCAGCAGCCCGGGACAGGGAGAGACCCAGTACTTC
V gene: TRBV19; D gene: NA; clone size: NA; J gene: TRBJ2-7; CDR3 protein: CASSIDISLYEQYF; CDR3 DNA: TGTGCCAGTAGTATTGACATTTCCTTGTACGAGCAGTACTTC
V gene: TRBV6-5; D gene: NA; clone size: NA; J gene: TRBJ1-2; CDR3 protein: CASRGLGADYTF; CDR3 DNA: TGTGCCAGCAGGGGTCTGGGGGCGGATTACACCTTC
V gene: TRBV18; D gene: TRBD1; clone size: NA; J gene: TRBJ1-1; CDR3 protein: CASSPGQDPEAFF; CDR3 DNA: TGTGCCAGCTCACCGGGACAGGACCCTGAAGCTTTCTTT
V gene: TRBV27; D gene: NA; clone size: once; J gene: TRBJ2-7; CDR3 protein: CASSPGTNYEQYF; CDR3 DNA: TGTGCCAGCAGTCCCGGGACCAACTACGAGCAGTACTTC
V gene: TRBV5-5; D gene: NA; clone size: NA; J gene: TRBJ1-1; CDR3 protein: CASSLGDGTEAFF; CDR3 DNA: TGTGCCAGCAGCTTGGGGGATGGCACTGAAGCTTTCTTT
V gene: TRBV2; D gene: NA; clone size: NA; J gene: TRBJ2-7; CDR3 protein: CASTLQGGSYEQYF; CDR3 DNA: TGTGCCAGTACGTTACAGGGAGGTAGCTACGAGCAGTACTTC